Included here is one T cell receptor (beta chain) sequence, with context. Its target is not known. Sequencing used immunoSEQ multiplex PCR; TCRdb keeps in-frame clones, though not all of them. The sample has around 120,000 clones; around 87% are singletons. The data are from a study of OX40 agonist ivuxolimab in advanced cancers. Study-wide context: The diagnoses of dose-escalation patients were hepatocellular carcinoma, melanoma, renal cell or head and neck cancer. Allowance was made for prior anti-PD-1, anti-PD-L1 or anti-CTLA-4 therapy, and roughly 40% had some.

Regarding the study as a whole: The study observed clonal expansion of CD4+ and CD8+ blood T cells by week 6 at 0.1 to 3.0 mg/kg. Normalized T-cell clonal expansion was also low in some nonresponders.

Sequenced here: CD4+ or CD8+ T cells sorted from blood, sampled in a trial of the OX40 agonist ivuxolimab. This TCR was sampled from an adult with an advanced solid tumor such as melanoma, head and neck, liver or kidney cancer.

CDR3 loop: CASSKGQGGGYTF. The CDR3 DNA reads TGCGCCAGCAGCAAGGGACAGGGCGGTGGCTACACCTTC. This rearrangement joins TRBV5-1 to TRBJ1-2; 9 bases agree with TRBD1. Germline V gene sequence: CDR1 SGHRS, CDR2 YFSETQ. V shed 4 bases and J 7 bases; nucleotides not matched to a gene: 5. CDR3 size: 13 residues.